This T cell receptor beta chain was identified during a study of T-cell memory formation after mild COVID-19. Findings and caveats of the study: Confirmation was lacking for SARS-CoV-2 specificity of second-wave clones that peaked on day 37. The study detected some responding clones in pre-infection memory, suggesting cross-reactive memory joined.

This clonotype was counted a few times. Its antigen is undetermined. TCRdb analysed the 5' RACE reads with MiXCR anew, one entry per CDR3 protein. The table has about 610,000 distinct CDR3 sequences, 15% to 20% seen once. This sequence was found in an adult woman who had mild COVID-19 (a few samples of this study predate the infection). Cell type and time point are not known. Sequencing used PBMCs or a T cell subset sorted from them (not recorded which).

This CDR3 is CASSLVGLAGESSYEQYF. CDR3 sequence (DNA): TGTGCCAGCAGCTTAGTGGGACTAGCGGGAGAGAGCTCCTACGAGCAGTACTTC. The chain carries TRBV11-2 and TRBJ2-7, with 14 bases identical to TRBD2. The V gene end was trimmed by 1 base and the J gene end by 0 bases; junction bases not matched to a gene: 5. In germline, CDR1 is SGHAT, CDR2 FQNNGV. This CDR3 is built from 18 residues. The whole variable domain, filled in from reference TRBV11-2 and TRBJ2-7, reads EAGVAQSPRYKIIEKRQSVAFWCNPISGHATLYWYQQILGQGPKLLIQFQNNGVVDDSQLPKDRFSAERLKGVDSTLKIQPAKLEDSAVYLCASSLVGLAGESSYEQYFGPGTRLTVT.